A selection of T cell receptor beta chains follows, all from one sample in a study of PD-1 blockade in classical Hodgkin lymphoma. Libraries were prepared by immunoSEQ multiplex PCR; TCRdb keeps only in-frame clonotypes and omits some of them. Among 14,000 or so clones listed, about four fifths were seen once. The sample consisted of peripheral blood mononuclear cells (PBMCs), taken at baseline. These receptors originate from a human donor with classical Hodgkin lymphoma. Each CDR3 is given with its conserved first and last residue. The order of the fields is D gene, V gene, J gene, CDR3 length, clone size, CDR3 DNA, CDR3 protein. The D gene is left open where the match is weak. Clone size, where shown, is once, few, many, or a class for clones that have expanded.

>-|TRBV2|TRBJ1-3|14|-
TGTGCCAGCAGTGGGACGGTAGCTGGAAACACCATATATTTT
CASSGTVAGNTIYF
>-|TRBV6-6|TRBJ1-1|13|-
TGTGCCAGCAGTTACCAGGGAGGAACTGAAGCTTTCTTT
CASSYQGGTEAFF
>-|TRBV6-6|TRBJ1-2|15|-
TGTGCCAGCAGTTACGAAGGGGCGCGCAACTATGGCTACACCTTC
CASSYEGARNYGYTF
>-|TRBV29-1|TRBJ1-2|11|-
TGCAGCGTTGTCAGGGGCTATGGCTACACCTTC
CSVVRGYGYTF
>TRBD1|TRBV19|TRBJ1-5|18|-
TGTGCCAGTAGTATAGAATGGGGACAGGGCGGTAACAATCAGCCCCAGCATTTT
CASSIEWGQGGNNQPQHF
>-|TRBV28|TRBJ1-1|14|-
TGTGCCAGCCGACTTGGAGGGGGATCCACTGAAGCTTTCTTT
CASRLGGGSTEAFF
>TRBD1|TRBV5-1|TRBJ2-5|19|-
TGCGCCAGCAGCAGACAGGGGGCCCGACTGCCGACTAGCCAAGAGACCCAGTACTTC
CASSRQGARLPTSQETQYF
>-|TRBV18|TRBJ1-2|11|-
TGTGCCAGCTCACCACTAGACAGCTACACCTTC
CASSPLDSYTF
>TRBD1|TRBV5-4|TRBJ2-2|18|-
TGTGCCAGCAGCTTGAATACAGGGGGCAGGTGGAGCACCGGGGAGCTGTTTTTT
CASSLNTGGRWSTGELFF
>-|TRBV19|TRBJ1-2|13|-
TGTGCCAGTAATAGGGGGATCGACTATGGCTACACCTTC
CASNRGIDYGYTF
>-|TRBV28|TRBJ1-4|15|-
TGTGCCAGCAGCCTTAATGTAGGTACCGGTGAAAAACTGTTTTTT
CASSLNVGTGEKLFF
>-|TRBV14|TRBJ2-3|14|-
TGTGCCAGCAGCCAGGCGGGGAGTTCAGATACGCAGTATTTT
CASSQAGSSDTQYF
>TRBD2|TRBV7-9|TRBJ2-1|15|once
TGTGCCAGCAGCCTACTAGCGGAACGTTACAATGAGCAGTTCTTC
CASSLLAERYNEQFF
>-|TRBV7-9|TRBJ1-6|15|few
TGTGCCAGCAGCCTCCTGGGGGGGAAGAATTCACCCCTCCACTTT
CASSLLGGKNSPLHF
>TRBD2|TRBV28|TRBJ2-1|16|-
TGTGGGGGGACTAGAGGGGACCCGAGCTCCTACAATGAGCAGTTCTTC
CGGTRGDPSSYNEQFF
>-|TRBV29-1|TRBJ2-7|11|-
TGCAGCTTCCAGGGGTTATACGAGCAGTACTTC
CSFQGLYEQYF
>TRBD1|TRBV29-1|TRBJ1-1|12|-
TGCAGCGCATCAGGACAGGGCGATGAAGCTTTCTTT
CSASGQGDEAFF
>TRBD1|TRBV5-6|TRBJ2-4|19|-
TGTGCCAGCAGCTTGGACCGGGACAGGGTGAATACCGCCAAAAACATTCAGTACTTC
CASSLDRDRVNTAKNIQYF
>-|TRBV6-5|TRBJ1-2|14|-
TGTGCCAGCAGGTGGGACCGGGACACGTCTGGCTACACCTTC
CASRWDRDTSGYTF
>-|TRBV5-4|TRBJ2-7|15|-
TGTGCCAGCAGCCCGACAGGATCTTCCTCCTACGAGCAGTACTTC
CASSPTGSSSYEQYF
>TRBD1|TRBV2|TRBJ1-2|14|-
TGTGCCAGCAGAGACAGGGGGCGCGCCTATGGCTACACCTTC
CASRDRGRAYGYTF
>TRBD1|TRBV9|TRBJ2-2|16|once
TGTGCCAGCAGCGGGGGACAGGGGGTAAAATCCGGGGAGCTGTTTTTT
CASSGGQGVKSGELFF
>-|TRBV29-1|TRBJ1-5|14|-
TGCAGCGTTGAAGAGGACAGTAGCAATCAGCCCCAGCATTTT
CSVEEDSSNQPQHF
>-|TRBV28|TRBJ1-4|15|-
TGTGCCAGCAGTTTTCGGGGCATGAATAATGAAAAACTGTTTTTT
CASSFRGMNNEKLFF
>-|TRBV10-3|TRBJ2-3|15|-
TGTGCCATCAGTGATGTCCACGCAGAGTCACCTACGCAGTATTTT
CAISDVHAESPTQYF
>TRBD1|TRBV27|TRBJ1-2|13|-
TGTGCCAGCAGTATACAGGGGGCTCCCGGCTACACCTTC
CASSIQGAPGYTF
>-|TRBV28|TRBJ2-7|12|-
TGTGCCAGCAGTTCGGGGCAATACGAGCAGTACTTC
CASSSGQYEQYF
>-|TRBV5-1|TRBJ1-5|15|-
TGCGCCAGCAGCCGCCTCCCTGGAGGCAATCAGCCCCAGCATTTT
CASSRLPGGNQPQHF
>TRBD1|TRBV9|TRBJ1-2|14|once
TGTGCCAGCAGACCATCACCGGGACAGGGAGGCTACACCTTC
CASRPSPGQGGYTF
>-|TRBV18|TRBJ1-3|14|-
TGTGCCAGCTCCCCCCAGGGGCCTGGAAACACCATATATTTT
CASSPQGPGNTIYF
>TRBD1|TRBV5-6|TRBJ2-5|16|-
TGTGCCAGCAGCTTGGTACCCTGGACAGGGGAAGAGACCCAGTACTTC
CASSLVPWTGEETQYF
>-|TRBV5-8|TRBJ2-3|15|-
TGTGCCAGCAGCTTGGCAGACGGTGCGGTAGATACGCAGTATTTT
CASSLADGAVDTQYF
>-|TRBV9|TRBJ1-6|15|-
TGTGCCAGCAGCGTGGGGAGGGTTAGGGATTCACCCCTCCACTTT
CASSVGRVRDSPLHF
>TRBD1|TRBV19|TRBJ1-5|14|-
TGTGCCAGTAGTGGGACAGGGGGCAATCAGCCCCAGCATTTT
CASSGTGGNQPQHF
>-|TRBV28|TRBJ2-7|14|-
TGTGCCAGCAGTTTACCCGGGACCCCCTACGAGCAGTACTTC
CASSLPGTPYEQYF
>TRBD1|TRBV2|TRBJ1-1|14|-
TGTGCCAGCAGAGGACAGGGCGCGAACACTGAAGCTTTCTTT
CASRGQGANTEAFF
>-|TRBV9|TRBJ2-2|16|-
TGTGCCAGCAGCGTAGTGCCGGGACAACTCACCGGGGAGCTGTTTTTT
CASSVVPGQLTGELFF
>TRBD2|TRBV2|TRBJ2-1|14|-
TGTGCCAGCAAACGGACTAGCGCCTACAATGAGCAGTTCTTC
CASKRTSAYNEQFF
>TRBD1|TRBV19|TRBJ1-2|13|-
TGTGCCAGTACCTCGACAGGGAGTTATGGCTACACCTTC
CASTSTGSYGYTF
>-|TRBV27|TRBJ2-5|14|-
TGTGCCAGCAGTTTCCTTGCAGCCCAAGAGACCCAGTACTTC
CASSFLAAQETQYF